The clone carrying this T cell receptor beta chain has more than one count but fewer than ten. The antigen remains unidentified. This sample stems from a study of CD8 T cells in ankylosing spondylitis. Study outcomes and limitations: What seemed typical of ankylosing spondylitis blood was a TCR beta motif built from about 8 highly homologous variants. Reports of some motif variants in reactive arthritis synovial fluid and blood predate this one. There was reportedly significant enrichment of clones that were disease-linked in matched ankylosing spondylitis synovial fluid.

The CDR3 totals 17 residues. Germline CDR1 reads SGHAT; CDR2 reads FQDESV (reference sequence). Trimming shortened V by 5 bases and J by 0 bases, and 20 bases separated the two germline ends. For TCR beta, libraries came from quantitative 5'-RACE with molecular barcodes. TCRdb redid the calling of the 5' RACE reads with MiXCR, one entry per CDR3 protein. Among under 450,000 distinct CDR3 sequences, 20% were seen once, and the ten largest hold around 14%. Sequences were obtained from blood, either unsorted or a sorted T cell fraction (not recorded which). The genes are TRBV11-1 and TRBJ2-7; D is perhaps TRBD1 or TRBD2 (5 bases each). This clonotype was obtained from a male donor with ankylosing spondylitis or in good health (not recorded which). CDR3 DNA: TGTGCCAGCAGCCCCGGGACGGCTTCGTTTAGCTCCTACGAGCAGTACTTC. Protein product: CASSPGTASFSSYEQYF.